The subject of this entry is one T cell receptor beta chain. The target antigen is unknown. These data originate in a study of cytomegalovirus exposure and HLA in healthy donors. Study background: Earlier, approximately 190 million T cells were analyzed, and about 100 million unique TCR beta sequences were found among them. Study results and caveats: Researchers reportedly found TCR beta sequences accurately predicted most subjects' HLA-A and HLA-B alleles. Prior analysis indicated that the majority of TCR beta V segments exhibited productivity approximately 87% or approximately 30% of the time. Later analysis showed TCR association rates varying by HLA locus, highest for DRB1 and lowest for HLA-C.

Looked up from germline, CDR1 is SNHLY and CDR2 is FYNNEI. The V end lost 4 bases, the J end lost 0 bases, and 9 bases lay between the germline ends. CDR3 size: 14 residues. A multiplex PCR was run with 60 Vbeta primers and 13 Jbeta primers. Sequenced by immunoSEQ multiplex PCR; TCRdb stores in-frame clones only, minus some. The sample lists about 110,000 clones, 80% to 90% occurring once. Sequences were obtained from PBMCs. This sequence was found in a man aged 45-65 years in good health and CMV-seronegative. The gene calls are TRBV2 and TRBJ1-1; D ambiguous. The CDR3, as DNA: TGTGCCAGCAGTGTGAGGCAGATGAACACTGAAGCTTTCTTT. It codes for CASSVRQMNTEAFF. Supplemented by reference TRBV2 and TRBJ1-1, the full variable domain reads EPEVTQTPSHQVTQMGQEVILRCVPISNHLYFYWYRQILGQKVEFLVSFYNNEISEKSEIFDDQFSVERPDGSNFTLKIRSTKLEDSAMYFCASSVRQMNTEAFFGQGTRLTVV.